This TCR beta chain was captured by sequencing in a study of CD8 T cells in ankylosing spondylitis (TCRdb year 2017). In the study overall: The study profiled T cell receptor beta repertoires in healthy donors and ankylosing spondylitis patients to find disease-linked TCR variants. Samples of peripheral blood were taken, and for ankylosing spondylitis patients, synovial fluid was collected as well. The full study cohort comprised 25 ankylosing spondylitis patients and over a hundred healthy donors. Study-level results and caveats: Some of the motif variants had been reported before in the synovial fluid and blood of reactive arthritis patients, a finding that suggests common disease-initiation mechanisms. A TCR beta motif of about 8 highly homologous amino acid variants appeared characteristic of blood from ankylosing spondylitis patients. The disease-linked clones were reported as significantly enriched in matched synovial fluid samples from ankylosing spondylitis patients. The disease-linked clones showed a CD8+ phenotype and occurred at relatively low frequencies in peripheral blood.

As concerns this clonotype: Its antigen remains undetermined. No base-level quality is on record; no much larger clone is a single base apart.

Sequenced using an Illumina HiSeq 2500. Quantitative 5'-RACE with molecular barcodes was used to prepare TCR beta libraries. The study's processing was this. To identify disease-linked TCR variants, a new computational method was used, one built on a probabilistic model of VDJ rearrangement. In-frame beta chains were kept once TCRdb had trimmed the public reads at Q25 with fastp and called clones with MiXCR. Merged by CDR3 protein, the rows form single entries marked with the most common genes and DNA. What appears here as the V and J calls and clone size reflects TCRdb's work, not the paper's. For this sample there are hundreds of thousands of distinct CDR3 sequences; roughly 32% appear just once. The ten largest account for approximately 4% of the sample. The TCR comes from a male donor with ankylosing spondylitis or in good health (not recorded which). The sample was blood, either unsorted or a sorted T cell fraction (not recorded which).

This receptor has the CDR3 CASSQDVRWGDGTDTQYF. The DNA reads as follows: TGTGCCAGCAGCCAAGACGTCAGGTGGGGAGATGGCACAGATACGCAGTATTTT. The chain was built from TRBV3-1 and TRBJ2-3; a tentative D call is TRBD2 (5 bases match). V is clipped by 0 bases and J by 1 base, and the sequence between their germline boundaries is 17 bases long. The germline V gene (reference sequence) gives CDR1 as LGHDT and CDR2 as YNNKEL. Taken from cysteine to phenylalanine, the CDR3 has 18 residues. The entry retains the CDR3 DNA only, 54 bases that are in frame from base 1.